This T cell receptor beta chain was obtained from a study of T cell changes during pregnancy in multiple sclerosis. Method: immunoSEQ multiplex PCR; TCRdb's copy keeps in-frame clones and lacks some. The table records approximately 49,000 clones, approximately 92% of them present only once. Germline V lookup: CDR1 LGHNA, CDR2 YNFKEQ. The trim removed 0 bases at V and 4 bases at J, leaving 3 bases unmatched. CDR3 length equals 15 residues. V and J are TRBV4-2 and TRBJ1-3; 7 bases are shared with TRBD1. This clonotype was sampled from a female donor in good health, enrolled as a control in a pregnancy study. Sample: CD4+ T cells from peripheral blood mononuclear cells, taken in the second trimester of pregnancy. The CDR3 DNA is TGTGCCAGCAGCCAAGATGGAGGGGGCGGAAACACCATATATTTT. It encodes CASSQDGGGGNTIYF.